This TCR beta chain was sequenced for a study of cytomegalovirus exposure and HLA in healthy donors. Points from the study as a whole: Later, an analysis found that TCR clusters from the first cohort tended to co-occur in the roughly 120 validation repertoires. Reports showed the classifier diagnosing cytomegalovirus status with high specificity and sensitivity.

The CDR3 totals 8 residues. CDR1 is SEHNR and CDR2 is FQNEAQ in the germline V gene (reference sequence). Only in-frame clones appear in the TCRdb table, and some are missing; sequencing was by immunoSEQ multiplex PCR. Of approximately 240,000 clones in the sample, 75% to 95% are singletons; the top ten hold 0.85% to 1.2%. Note on this clone: Its antigen is not known. A junction end diverges from the germline sequence, so it may reflect a read error.

What was sequenced was PBMCs. The chain has TRBV7-9 and TRBJ2-3; D ambiguous. The TCR comes from a woman in her late teens or twenties in good health and CMV-seronegative. Here the CDR3 reads CASSHSHF. The CDR3 nucleotides are TGTGCCAGCAGCCATAGCCATTTT.